The present TCR beta chain was sequenced within a study of identifying expanded T cells in peripheral blood. The assay was immunoSEQ multiplex PCR, and TCRdb's table has in-frame clones only and misses some. The sample has approximately 85,000 clones, more than 75% seen once. This CDR3 contains 13 residues. Germline CDR1 and CDR2: SGHAT and FQNNGV. Trimming took 3 bases from V and 2 from J, leaving 8 bases between them. Study-wide findings and caveats: Approximately two-week clone count variance significantly increased as total template count grew. Differentially abundant clones: roughly 1.2 between replicates, around 17 at about 13 days, less than 25 at four.

A remark on this clone: Its antigen remains unknown. Other DNA sequences in the same sample also yield this CDR3.

This clonotype was obtained from a person between 18 and 75 years old in good health. Source material: blood. The chain is built from TRBV11-2 and TRBJ2-7; a possible D gene is TRBD2 (5 bases). In DNA, the CDR3 is TGTGCCAGCAGCTTGGGGAGCCCCTACGAGCAGTACTTC. Translating it yields CASSLGSPYEQYF.